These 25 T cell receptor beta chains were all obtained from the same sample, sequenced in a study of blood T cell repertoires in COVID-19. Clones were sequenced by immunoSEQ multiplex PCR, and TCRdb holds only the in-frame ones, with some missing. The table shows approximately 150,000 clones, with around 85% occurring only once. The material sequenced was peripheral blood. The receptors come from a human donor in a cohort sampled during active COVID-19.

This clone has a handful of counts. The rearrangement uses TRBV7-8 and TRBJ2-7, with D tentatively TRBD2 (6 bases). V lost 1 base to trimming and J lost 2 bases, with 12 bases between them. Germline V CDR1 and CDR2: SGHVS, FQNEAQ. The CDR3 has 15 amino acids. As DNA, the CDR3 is TGTGCCAGCAGCTTAGAGGCGGGACCCACCTACGAGCAGTACTTC. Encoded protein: CASSLEAGPTYEQYF.

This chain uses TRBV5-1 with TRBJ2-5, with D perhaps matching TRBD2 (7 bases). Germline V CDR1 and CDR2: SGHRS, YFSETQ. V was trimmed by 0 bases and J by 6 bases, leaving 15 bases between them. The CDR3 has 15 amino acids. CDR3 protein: CASSLDGGPPKTQYF. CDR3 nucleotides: TGCGCCAGCAGCTTGGACGGGGGGCCTCCTAAGACCCAGTACTTC. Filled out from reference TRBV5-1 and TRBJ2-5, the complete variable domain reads KAGVTQTPRYLIKTRGQQVTLSCSPISGHRSVSWYQQTPGQGLQFLFEYFSETQRNKGNFPGRFSGRQFSNSRSEMNVSTLELGDSALYLCASSLDGGPPKTQYFGPGTRLLVL.

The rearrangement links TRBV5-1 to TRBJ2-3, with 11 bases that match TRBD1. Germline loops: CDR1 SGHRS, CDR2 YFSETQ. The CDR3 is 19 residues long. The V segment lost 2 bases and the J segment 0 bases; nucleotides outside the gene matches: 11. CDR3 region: CASSLGRDRGTTSTDTQYF. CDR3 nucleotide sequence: TGCGCCAGCAGCTTAGGGAGGGACAGGGGGACCACTAGCACAGATACGCAGTATTTT.

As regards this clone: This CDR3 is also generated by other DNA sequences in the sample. CDR3 in amino acids: CASSDRTDYNSPLHF. As DNA, the CDR3 is TGTGCCAGCAGTGACCGGACAGATTATAATTCACCCCTCCACTTT. This chain links TRBV25-1 with TRBJ1-6, with D maybe TRBD1 (6 bases). CDR1 and CDR2 from the germline V gene are MGHDK and SYGVNS. The CDR3 covers 15 residues. Trimming left V 3 bases short and J 4 bases short, with 10 bases between.

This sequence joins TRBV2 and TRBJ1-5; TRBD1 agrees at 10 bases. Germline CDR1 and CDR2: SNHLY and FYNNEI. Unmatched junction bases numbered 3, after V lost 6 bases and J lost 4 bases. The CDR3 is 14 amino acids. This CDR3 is CASSPGQGNQPQHF. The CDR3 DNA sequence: TGTGCCAGCAGCCCGGGACAGGGGAATCAGCCCCAGCATTTT. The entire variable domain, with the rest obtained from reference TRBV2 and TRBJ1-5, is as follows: EPEVTQTPSHQVTQMGQEVILRCVPISNHLYFYWYRQILGQKVEFLVSFYNNEISEKSEIFDDQFSVERPDGSNFTLKIRSTKLEDSAMYFCASSPGQGNQPQHFGDGTRLSIL.

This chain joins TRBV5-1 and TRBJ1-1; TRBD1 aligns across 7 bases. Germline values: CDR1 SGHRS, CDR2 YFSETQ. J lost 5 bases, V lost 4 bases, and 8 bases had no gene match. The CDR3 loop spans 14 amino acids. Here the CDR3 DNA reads TGCGCCAGCAGCCCCCAGGGGGTGAGAACTGAAGCTTTCTTT. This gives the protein CASSPQGVRTEAFF.

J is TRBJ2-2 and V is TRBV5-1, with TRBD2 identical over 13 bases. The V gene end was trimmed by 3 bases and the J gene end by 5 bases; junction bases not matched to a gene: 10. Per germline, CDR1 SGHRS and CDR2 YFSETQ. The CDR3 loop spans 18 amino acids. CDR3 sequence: CASSYVLAGGPGTGELFF. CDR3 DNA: TGCGCCAGCAGCTACGTACTAGCGGGGGGGCCGGGAACCGGGGAGCTGTTTTTT.

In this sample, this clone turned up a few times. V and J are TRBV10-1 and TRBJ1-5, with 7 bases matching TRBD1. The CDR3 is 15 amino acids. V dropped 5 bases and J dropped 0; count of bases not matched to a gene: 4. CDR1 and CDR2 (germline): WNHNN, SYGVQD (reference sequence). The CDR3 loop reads CASSTGTDSNQPQHF. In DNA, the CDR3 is TGCGCCAGCAGTACCGGGACAGATAGCAATCAGCCCCAGCATTTT.

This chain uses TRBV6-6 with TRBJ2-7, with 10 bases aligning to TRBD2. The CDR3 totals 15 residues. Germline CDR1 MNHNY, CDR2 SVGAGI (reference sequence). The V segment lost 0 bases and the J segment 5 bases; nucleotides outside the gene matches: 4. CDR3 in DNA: TGTGCCAGCAGTTACTCGGCTAGCGGGAGACACGAGCAGTACTTC. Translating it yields CASSYSASGRHEQYF.

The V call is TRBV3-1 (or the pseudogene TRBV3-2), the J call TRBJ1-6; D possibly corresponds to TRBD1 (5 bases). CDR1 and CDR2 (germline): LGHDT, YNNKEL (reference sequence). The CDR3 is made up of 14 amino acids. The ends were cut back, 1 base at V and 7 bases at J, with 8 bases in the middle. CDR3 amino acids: CASSQGQPNSPLHF. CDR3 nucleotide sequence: TGTGCCAGCAGCCAAGGACAGCCCAATTCACCCCTCCACTTT.

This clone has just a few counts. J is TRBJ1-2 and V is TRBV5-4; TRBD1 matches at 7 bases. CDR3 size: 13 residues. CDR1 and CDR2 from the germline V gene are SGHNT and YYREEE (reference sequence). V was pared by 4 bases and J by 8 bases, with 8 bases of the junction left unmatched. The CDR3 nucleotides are TGTGCCAGCAGCGGGGACAGTGTATTCGGCTACACCTTC. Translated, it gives CASSGDSVFGYTF.

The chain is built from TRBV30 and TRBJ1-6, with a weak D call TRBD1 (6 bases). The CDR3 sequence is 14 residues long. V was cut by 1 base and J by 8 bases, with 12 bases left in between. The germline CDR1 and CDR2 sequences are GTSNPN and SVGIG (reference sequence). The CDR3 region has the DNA TGTGCCTGGAGTGAAGGGGCAGGGGATTCACCCCTCCACTTT. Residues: CAWSEGAGDSPLHF.

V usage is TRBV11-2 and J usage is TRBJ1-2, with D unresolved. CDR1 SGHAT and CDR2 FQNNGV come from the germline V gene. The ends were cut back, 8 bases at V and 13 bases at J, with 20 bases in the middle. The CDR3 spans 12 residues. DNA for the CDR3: TGTGCCAGCGAGGGAGCCACCACCGTAATCACCTTC. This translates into CASEGATTVITF.

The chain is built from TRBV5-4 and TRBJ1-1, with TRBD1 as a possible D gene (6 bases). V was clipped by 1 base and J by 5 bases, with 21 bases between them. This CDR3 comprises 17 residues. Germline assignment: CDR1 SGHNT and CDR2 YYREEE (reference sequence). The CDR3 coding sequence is TGTGCCAGCAGCTTGATTGGCAGGTTAGGGGGAAAAACTGAAGCTTTCTTT. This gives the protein CASSLIGRLGGKTEAFF.

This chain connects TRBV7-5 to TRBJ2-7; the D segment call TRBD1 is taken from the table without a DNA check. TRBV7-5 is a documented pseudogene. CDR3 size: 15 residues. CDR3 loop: CARSWPDRGRHEQYF. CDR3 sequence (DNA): TGTGCCAGAAGCTGGCCTGACAGGGGTCGGCACGAGCAGTACTTC.

CDR3 nucleotide sequence: TGTGCCAGCAGCTTTAGCGGGGCAAACAATGAGCAGTTCTTC. This translates into CASSFSGANNEQFF. The chain combines TRBV7-9 with TRBJ2-1; 8 nucleotides align to TRBD2. Germline V gives CDR1 SEHNR, CDR2 FQNEAQ (reference sequence). This CDR3 has 14 amino acids. Trimming took 3 bases from V and 5 from J; bases not matched to a gene: 3.

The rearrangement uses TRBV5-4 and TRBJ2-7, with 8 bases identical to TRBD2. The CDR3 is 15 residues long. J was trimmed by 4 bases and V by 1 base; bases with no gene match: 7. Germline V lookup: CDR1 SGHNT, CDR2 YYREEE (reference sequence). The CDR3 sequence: CASSLPQRETYEQYF. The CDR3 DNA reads TGTGCCAGCAGCTTGCCGCAGCGGGAGACTTACGAGCAGTACTTC.

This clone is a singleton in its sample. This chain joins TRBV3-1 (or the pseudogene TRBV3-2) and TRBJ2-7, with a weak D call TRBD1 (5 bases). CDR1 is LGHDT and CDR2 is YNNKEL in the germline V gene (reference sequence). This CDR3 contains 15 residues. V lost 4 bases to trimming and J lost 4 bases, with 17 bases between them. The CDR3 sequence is CASSLQGAPVYEQYF. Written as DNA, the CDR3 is TGTGCCAGCAGCCTCCAGGGTGCACCGGTATACGAGCAGTACTTC.

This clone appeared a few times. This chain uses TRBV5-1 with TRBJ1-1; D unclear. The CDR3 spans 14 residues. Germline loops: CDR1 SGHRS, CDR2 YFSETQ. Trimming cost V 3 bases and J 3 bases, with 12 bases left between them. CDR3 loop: CASSSGAGDTEAFF. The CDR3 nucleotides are TGCGCCAGCAGCTCGGGCGCCGGGGACACTGAAGCTTTCTTT.

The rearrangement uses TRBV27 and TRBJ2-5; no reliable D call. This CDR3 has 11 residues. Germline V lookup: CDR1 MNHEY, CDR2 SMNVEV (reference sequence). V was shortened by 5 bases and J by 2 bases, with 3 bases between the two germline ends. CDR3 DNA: TGTGCCAGCAGTCCACAAGAGACCCAGTACTTC. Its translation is CASSPQETQYF.

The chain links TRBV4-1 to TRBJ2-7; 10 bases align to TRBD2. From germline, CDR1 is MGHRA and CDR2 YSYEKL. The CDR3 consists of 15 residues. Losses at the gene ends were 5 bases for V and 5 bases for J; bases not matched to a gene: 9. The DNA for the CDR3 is TGCGCCAGCAGCGATTTTAAGCGGGAGGGCAACGAGCAGTACTTC. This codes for CASSDFKREGNEQYF.

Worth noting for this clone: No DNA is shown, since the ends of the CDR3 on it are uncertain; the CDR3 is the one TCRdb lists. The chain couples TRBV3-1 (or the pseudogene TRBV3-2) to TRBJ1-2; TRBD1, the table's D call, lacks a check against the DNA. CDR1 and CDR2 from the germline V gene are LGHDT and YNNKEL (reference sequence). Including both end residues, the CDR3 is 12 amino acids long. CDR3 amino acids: CASSQWGQGNTF.

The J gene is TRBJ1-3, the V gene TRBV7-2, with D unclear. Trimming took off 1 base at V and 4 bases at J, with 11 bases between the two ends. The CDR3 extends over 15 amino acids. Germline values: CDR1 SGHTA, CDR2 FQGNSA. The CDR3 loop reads CASSLVGGPGNTIYF. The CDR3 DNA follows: TGTGCCAGCAGCTTAGTAGGAGGGCCAGGAAACACCATATATTTT. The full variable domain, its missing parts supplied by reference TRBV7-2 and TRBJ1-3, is GAGVSQSPSNKVTEKGKDVELRCDPISGHTALYWYRQSLGQGLEFLIYFQGNSAPDKSGLPSDRFSAERTGGSVSTLTIQRTQQEDSAVYLCASSLVGGPGNTIYFGEGSWLTVV.

The CDR3 sequence: CASSLTVKETQYF. CDR3 in DNA: TGTGCCAGCAGCTTAACAGTTAAAGAGACCCAGTACTTC. The chain uses TRBV11-1 and TRBJ2-5; D gene unclear. The CDR3 is 13 amino acids. Per the germline V gene, CDR1 is SGHAT and CDR2 is FQDESV (reference sequence). Trimming removed 2 bases at V and 3 bases at J, with 7 bases between.

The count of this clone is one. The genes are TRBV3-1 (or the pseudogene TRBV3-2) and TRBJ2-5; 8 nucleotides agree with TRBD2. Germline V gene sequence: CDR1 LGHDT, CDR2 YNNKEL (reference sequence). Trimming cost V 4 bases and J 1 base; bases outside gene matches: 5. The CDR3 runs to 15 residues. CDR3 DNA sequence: TGTGCCAGCAGCCCTGCGCGGGGGGTCCAAGAGACCCAGTACTTC. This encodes CASSPARGVQETQYF.